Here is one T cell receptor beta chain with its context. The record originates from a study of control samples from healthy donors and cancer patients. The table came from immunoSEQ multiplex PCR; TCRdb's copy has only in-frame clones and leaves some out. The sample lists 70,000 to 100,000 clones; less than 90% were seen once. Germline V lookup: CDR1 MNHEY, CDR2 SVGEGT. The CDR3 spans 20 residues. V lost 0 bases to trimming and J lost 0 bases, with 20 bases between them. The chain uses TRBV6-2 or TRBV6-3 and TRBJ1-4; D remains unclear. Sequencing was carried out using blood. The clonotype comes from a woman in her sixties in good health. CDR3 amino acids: CASSYSPQTNAYATNEKLFF. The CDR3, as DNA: TGTGCCAGCAGTTACTCCCCACAGACCAATGCGTATGCAACTAATGAAAAACTGTTTTTT.